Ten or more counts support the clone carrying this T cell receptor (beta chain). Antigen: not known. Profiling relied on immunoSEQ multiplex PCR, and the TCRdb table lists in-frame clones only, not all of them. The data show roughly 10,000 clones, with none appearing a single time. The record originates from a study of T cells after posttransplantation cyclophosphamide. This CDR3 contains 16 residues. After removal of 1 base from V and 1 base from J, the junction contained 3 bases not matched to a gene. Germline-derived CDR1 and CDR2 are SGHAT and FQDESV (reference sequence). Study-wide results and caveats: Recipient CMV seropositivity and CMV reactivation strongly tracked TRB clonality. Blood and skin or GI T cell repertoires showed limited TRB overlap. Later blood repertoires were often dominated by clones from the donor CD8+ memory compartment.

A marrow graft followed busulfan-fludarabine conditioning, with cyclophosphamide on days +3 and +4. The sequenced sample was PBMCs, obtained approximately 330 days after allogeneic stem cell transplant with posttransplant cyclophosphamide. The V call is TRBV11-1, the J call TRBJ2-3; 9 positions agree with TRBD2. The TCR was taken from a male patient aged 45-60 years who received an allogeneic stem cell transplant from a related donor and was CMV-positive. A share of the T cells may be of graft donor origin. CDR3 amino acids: CASSLGRGRGTDTQYF. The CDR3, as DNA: TGTGCCAGCAGCTTAGGTCGCGGGAGGGGCACAGATACGCAGTATTTT.